The source of this T cell receptor (beta chain) is a study of T cell responses to AZD1222 COVID-19 vaccine. Across the whole study: Second doses at about 4 or about 12 weeks were pooled.

Study outcomes and limitations: Spike-wide coverage was observed for vaccine-associated CD4 TCRs, with dominant responses at 160-218 and 743-854. Repertoires were collected only later (after the peak T cell response had occurred). Females made up more of the donors, who were largely white British, and clonal diversity may have come out too low.

Remarks on this clone: Its specificity is unknown.

Here immunoSEQ multiplex PCR was the method, and the copy in TCRdb shows in-frame clones only, minus some. This table has over 65,000 clones, about 86% appearing once. The CDR3 spans 15 residues. V lost 0 bases and J lost 1, with 7 bases in between. Germline-derived CDR1 and CDR2 are SGHAT and FQNNGV. The specimen was peripheral blood, collected on day 0 of AZD1222 vaccination. This receptor was taken from an adult in good health. The rearrangement uses TRBV11-2 and TRBJ1-5, with unresolved D. The chain's CDR3 is CASSLDLGSNQPQHF. CDR3 coding DNA: TGTGCCAGCAGCTTAGATCTCGGGAGCAATCAGCCCCAGCATTTT.